This TCR beta chain was sequenced during a study of T cell changes during pregnancy in multiple sclerosis. The CDR3 extends over 16 amino acids. Germline V gene lookup returns CDR1 KGHSH and CDR2 LQKENI. V lost 1 base and J lost 5, with 17 bases in between. Method: immunoSEQ multiplex PCR; TCRdb's copy keeps in-frame clones and lacks some. The sample lists tens of thousands of clones, around 93% occurring once. The starting material was CD8+ T cells from peripheral blood mononuclear cells, obtained in the second trimester of pregnancy. The TCR was taken from a female donor with multiple sclerosis, enrolled in a pregnancy study. The chain has TRBV18 and TRBJ2-5, with D perhaps matching TRBD2 (6 bases). The CDR3 coding sequence is TGTGCCAGCTCACCACGATTGAGCGGGCCAATGGAGACCCAGTACTTC. Translating it yields CASSPRLSGPMETQYF.